This TCR beta chain was identified during a study of T cells in Graves' hyperthyroidism and ophthalmopathy. Study summary: Once the initial diagnosis was made, peripheral blood was obtained before any treatment.

This clonotype was found many times. Trimming took 3 bases from V and 8 from J, leaving 22 bases between them. Germline CDR1 is MDHEN and CDR2 is SYDVKM. There are 17 residues in the CDR3. From RNA transcripts, TCR beta CDR3 regions were amplified. The HTBI primer set was used in a first-round RT-PCR of the TCR CDR3. TCRdb reprocessed the multiplex PCR reads via MiXCR and lists one record per CDR3 protein. The profile covers some 600,000 distinct CDR3 sequences, with 11% to 15% appearing a single time and more than 4.5% taken by the ten largest. Material for sequencing was blood. The rearrangement links TRBV28 to TRBJ1-4; D remains unclear. This clonotype was obtained from a woman aged 25 to 39 with Graves' hyperthyroidism that later progressed to Graves' ophthalmopathy. CDR3 protein: CASSFKYGEQEDEKLFF. The CDR3, as DNA: TGTGCCAGCAGTTTCAAGTACGGGGAGCAGGAAGACGAAAAACTGTTTTTT.